The entry below gives a single TCR beta chain sequence along with its context. CDR1 and CDR2 from the germline V gene are LGHDT and YNNKEL (reference sequence). Losses at the gene ends were 0 bases for V and 0 bases for J; bases not matched to a gene: 3. The CDR3 contains 17 residues. The data were obtained in a study of blood T cell repertoires in COVID-19. Method: immunoSEQ multiplex PCR; TCRdb's copy keeps in-frame clones and lacks some. The sample records about 170,000 clones, approximately 79% being singletons. The sequencing input was PBMCs or T cells enriched from blood (not recorded which). The sequence came from a woman aged 70-85 years in a cohort exposed to, infected with or recovered from COVID-19 (not recorded which). The chain links TRBV3-1 (or the pseudogene TRBV3-2) to TRBJ2-7; 12 bases match TRBD2. The CDR3 sequence is CASSQDLTSGSSYEQYF. The DNA for the CDR3 is TGTGCCAGCAGCCAAGATCTGACTAGCGGGAGCTCCTACGAGCAGTACTTC.